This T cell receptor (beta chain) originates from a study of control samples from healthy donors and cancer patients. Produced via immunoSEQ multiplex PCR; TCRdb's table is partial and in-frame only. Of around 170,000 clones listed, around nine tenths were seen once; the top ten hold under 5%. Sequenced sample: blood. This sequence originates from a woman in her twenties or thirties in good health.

The CDR3 sequence is CSASRGFNEQFF. In nucleotides, the CDR3 is TGCAGTGCTAGTCGCGGGTTCAATGAGCAGTTCTTC. The chain has TRBV20-1 and TRBJ2-1; D may be TRBD2 (5 bases). CDR3 length equals 12 residues. The V gene lost 3 bases and the J gene lost 6 bases, with 9 bases spanning the gap. Looked up from germline, CDR1 is DFQATT and CDR2 is SNEGSKA (reference sequence).